The clone carrying this TCR beta chain was counted a few times. The antigen is undetermined. Patients aged 18 to 65 had newly diagnosed hyperthyroidism that had lasted under 2 months. From RNA transcripts, TCR beta CDR3 regions were amplified. During a first-round RT-PCR of the TCR CDR3, the HTBI primer set was used. Via MiXCR, TCRdb re-called the multiplex PCR reads, giving one row per CDR3 protein. The sample lists approximately 520,000 distinct CDR3 sequences, less than 25% seen once, with around a quarter in the top ten. The sample comes from a study of T cells in Graves' hyperthyroidism and ophthalmopathy. Study outcomes and limitations: The authors' 13 V-J model separated ophthalmopathy from stable hyperthyroidism. Among clonotypes expanded in thyroid above 0.001, most were also found in blood.

The CDR3 length is 15 residues. The V gene's germline CDR1 is DFQATT and CDR2 SNEGSKA (reference sequence). The V gene end was trimmed by 5 bases and the J gene end by 4 bases; junction bases not matched to a gene: 9. The chain joins TRBV20-1 to TRBJ2-5, with 11 bases matching TRBD2. This receptor was identified in a man aged 18-30 years with Graves' hyperthyroidism. Sequenced sample: blood. CDR3 coding DNA: TGCAGTGCTCACTCTAGCGGGGGGCTGGGAGAGACCCAGTACTTC. Protein product: CSAHSSGGLGETQYF.